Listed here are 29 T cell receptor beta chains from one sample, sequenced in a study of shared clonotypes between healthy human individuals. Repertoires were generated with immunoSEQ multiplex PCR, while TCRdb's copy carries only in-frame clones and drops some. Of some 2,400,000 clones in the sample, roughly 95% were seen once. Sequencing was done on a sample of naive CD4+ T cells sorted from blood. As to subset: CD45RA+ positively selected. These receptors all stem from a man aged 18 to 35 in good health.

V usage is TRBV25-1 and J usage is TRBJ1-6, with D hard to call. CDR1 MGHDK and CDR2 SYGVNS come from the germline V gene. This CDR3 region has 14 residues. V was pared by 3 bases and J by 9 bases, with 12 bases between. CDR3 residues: CASSDSWDTSPLHF. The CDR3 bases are TGTGCCAGCAGTGATTCTTGGGATACTTCACCCCTCCACTTT. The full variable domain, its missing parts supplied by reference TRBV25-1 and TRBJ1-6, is EADIYQTPRYLVIGTGKKITLECSQTMGHDKMYWYQQDPGMELHLIHYSYGVNSTEKGDLSSESTVSRIRTEHFPLTLESARPSHTSQYLCASSDSWDTSPLHFGNGTRLTVT.

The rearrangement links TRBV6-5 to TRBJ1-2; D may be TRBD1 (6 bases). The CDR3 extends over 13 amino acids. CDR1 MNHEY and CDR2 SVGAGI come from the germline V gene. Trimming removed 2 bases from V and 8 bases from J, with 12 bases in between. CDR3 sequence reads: CASSYLAGEGYTF. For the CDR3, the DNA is TGTGCCAGCAGTTACCTGGCAGGGGAAGGCTACACCTTC.

CDR3 protein: CASSSLDIAASNTGELFF. CDR3 sequence (DNA): TGTGCCAGCAGCTCGTTAGACATAGCAGCTTCGAACACCGGGGAGCTGTTTTTT. The rearrangement links TRBV7-2 to TRBJ2-2, with D unresolved. V was pared by 4 bases and J by 0 bases, with 18 bases between. Germline CDR1 is SGHTA and CDR2 is FQGNSA. This CDR3 comprises 18 residues.

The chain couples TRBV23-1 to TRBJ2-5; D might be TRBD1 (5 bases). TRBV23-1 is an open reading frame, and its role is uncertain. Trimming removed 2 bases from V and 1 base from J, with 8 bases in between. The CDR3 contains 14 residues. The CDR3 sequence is CASSQLQGQETQYF. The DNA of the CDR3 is TGCGCCAGCAGTCAACTGCAGGGCCAAGAGACCCAGTACTTC.

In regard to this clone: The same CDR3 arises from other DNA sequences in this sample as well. CDR3 sequence: CASSFGHQETQYF. CDR3 coding DNA: TGTGCCAGCAGCTTCGGACATCAGGAGACCCAGTACTTC. The chain joins TRBV11-2 to TRBJ2-5, with D perhaps TRBD1 (5 bases). Germline loops: CDR1 SGHAT, CDR2 FQNNGV. This CDR3 spans 13 amino acids. Trimming left V 3 bases short and J 5 bases short, with 10 bases between.

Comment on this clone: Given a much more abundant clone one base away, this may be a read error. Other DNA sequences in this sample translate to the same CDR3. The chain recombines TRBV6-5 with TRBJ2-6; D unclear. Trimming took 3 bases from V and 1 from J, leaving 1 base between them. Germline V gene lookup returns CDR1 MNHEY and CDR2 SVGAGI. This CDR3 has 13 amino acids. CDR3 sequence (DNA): TGTGCCAGCAGTTATTCTGGGGCCAACGTCCTGACTTTC. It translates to CASSYSGANVLTF.

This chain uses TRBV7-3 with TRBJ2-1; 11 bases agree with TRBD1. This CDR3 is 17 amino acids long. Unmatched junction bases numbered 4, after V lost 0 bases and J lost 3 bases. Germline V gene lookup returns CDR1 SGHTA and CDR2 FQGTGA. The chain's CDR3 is CASSLTRTGGDYNEQFF. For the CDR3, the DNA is TGTGCCAGCAGCTTAACTAGGACAGGGGGCGACTACAATGAGCAGTTCTTC.

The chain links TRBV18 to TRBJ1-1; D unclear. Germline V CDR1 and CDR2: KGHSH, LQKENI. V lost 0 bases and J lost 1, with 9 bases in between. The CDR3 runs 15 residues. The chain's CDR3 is CASSPPVIRNTEAFF. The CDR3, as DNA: TGTGCCAGCTCACCACCGGTAATCAGGAACACTGAAGCTTTCTTT.

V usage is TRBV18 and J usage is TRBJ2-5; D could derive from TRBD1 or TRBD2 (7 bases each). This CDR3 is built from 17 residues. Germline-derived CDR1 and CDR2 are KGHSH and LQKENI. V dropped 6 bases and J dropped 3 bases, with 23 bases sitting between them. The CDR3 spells CASSPIMGGTAKETQYF. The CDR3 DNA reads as TGTGCCAGCTCCCCTATAATGGGGGGGACAGCAAAAGAGACCCAGTACTTC.

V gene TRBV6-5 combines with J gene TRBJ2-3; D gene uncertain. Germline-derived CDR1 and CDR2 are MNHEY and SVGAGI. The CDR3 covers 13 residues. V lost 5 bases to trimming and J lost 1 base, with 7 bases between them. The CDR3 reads CASSRAGTDTQYF. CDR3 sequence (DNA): TGTGCCAGCAGTCGGGCCGGCACAGATACGCAGTATTTT.

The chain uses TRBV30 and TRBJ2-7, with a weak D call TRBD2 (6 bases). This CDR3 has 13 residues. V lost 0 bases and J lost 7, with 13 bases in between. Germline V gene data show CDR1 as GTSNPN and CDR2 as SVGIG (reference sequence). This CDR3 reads CAWSVGGVSEQYF. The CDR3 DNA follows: TGTGCCTGGAGTGTCGGGGGAGTAAGTGAGCAGTACTTC.

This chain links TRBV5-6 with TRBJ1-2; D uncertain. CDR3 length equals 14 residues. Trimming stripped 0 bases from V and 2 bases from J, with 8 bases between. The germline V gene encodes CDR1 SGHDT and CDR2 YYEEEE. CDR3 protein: CASSLADLNYGYTF. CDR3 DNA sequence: TGTGCCAGCAGCTTGGCGGACCTCAACTATGGCTACACCTTC.

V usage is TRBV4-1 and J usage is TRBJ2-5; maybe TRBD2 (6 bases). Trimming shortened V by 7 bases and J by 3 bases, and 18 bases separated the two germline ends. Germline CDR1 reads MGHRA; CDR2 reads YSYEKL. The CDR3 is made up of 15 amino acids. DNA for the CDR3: TGCGCCAGCAAACCGAACCCGGGGGTGGAAGAGACCCAGTACTTC. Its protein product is CASKPNPGVEETQYF.

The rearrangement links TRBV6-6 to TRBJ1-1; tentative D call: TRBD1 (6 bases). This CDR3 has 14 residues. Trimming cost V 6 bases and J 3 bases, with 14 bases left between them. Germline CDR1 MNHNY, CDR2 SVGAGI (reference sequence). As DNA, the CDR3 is TGTGCCAGCAGAAGACAGGTGGGGGACACTGAAGCTTTCTTT. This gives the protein CASRRQVGDTEAFF.

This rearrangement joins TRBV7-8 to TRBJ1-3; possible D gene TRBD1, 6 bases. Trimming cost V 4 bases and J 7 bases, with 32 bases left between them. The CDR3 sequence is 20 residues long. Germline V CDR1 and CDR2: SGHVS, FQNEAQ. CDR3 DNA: TGTGCCAGCAGCTCCTCGCGTGCACAGGGACTGATTGTTGCGTTCAACACCATATATTTT. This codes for CASSSSRAQGLIVAFNTIYF.

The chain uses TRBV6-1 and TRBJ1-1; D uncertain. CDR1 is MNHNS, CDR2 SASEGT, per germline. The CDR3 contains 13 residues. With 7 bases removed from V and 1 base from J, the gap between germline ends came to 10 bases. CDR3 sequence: CASTSQKNTEAFF. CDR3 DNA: TGTGCCAGCACGTCACAGAAGAACACTGAAGCTTTCTTT.

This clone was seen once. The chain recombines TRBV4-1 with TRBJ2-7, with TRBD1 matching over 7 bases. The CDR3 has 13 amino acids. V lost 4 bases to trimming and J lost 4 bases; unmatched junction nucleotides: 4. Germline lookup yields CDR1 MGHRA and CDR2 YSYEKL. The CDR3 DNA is TGCGCCAGCAGCCCAGACAGGGATTACGAGCAGTACTTC. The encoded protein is CASSPDRDYEQYF.

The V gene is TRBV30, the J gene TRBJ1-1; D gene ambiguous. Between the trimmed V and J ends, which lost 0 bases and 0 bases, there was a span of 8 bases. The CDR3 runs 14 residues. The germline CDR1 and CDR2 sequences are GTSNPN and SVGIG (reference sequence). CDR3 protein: CAWSVGVMNTEAFF. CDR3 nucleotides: TGTGCCTGGAGTGTTGGAGTTATGAACACTGAAGCTTTCTTT.

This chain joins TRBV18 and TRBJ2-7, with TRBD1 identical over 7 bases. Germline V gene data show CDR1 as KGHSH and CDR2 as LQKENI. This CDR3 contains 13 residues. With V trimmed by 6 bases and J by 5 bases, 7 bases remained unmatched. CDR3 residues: CASSFDRADEQYF. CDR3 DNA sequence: TGTGCCAGCTCCTTCGACAGGGCGGACGAGCAGTACTTC.

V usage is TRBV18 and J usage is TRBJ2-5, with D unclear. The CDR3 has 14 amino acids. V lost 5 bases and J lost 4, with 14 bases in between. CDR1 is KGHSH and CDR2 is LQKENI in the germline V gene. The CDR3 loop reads CASSWISVGETQYF. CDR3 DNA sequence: TGTGCCAGCTCATGGATTAGTGTAGGAGAGACCCAGTACTTC.

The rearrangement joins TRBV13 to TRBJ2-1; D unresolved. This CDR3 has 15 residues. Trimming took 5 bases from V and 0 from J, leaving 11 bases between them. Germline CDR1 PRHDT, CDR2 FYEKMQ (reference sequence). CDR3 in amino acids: CASSPRSRSYNEQFF. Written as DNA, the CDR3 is TGTGCCAGCAGCCCCAGGTCACGCTCCTACAATGAGCAGTTCTTC.

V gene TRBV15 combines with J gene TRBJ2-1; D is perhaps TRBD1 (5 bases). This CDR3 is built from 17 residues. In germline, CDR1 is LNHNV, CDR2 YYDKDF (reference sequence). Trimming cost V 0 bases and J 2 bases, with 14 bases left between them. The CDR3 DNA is TGTGCCACCAGCAGAGAACTTAAGGGGAATACCTACAATGAGCAGTTCTTC. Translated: CATSRELKGNTYNEQFF.

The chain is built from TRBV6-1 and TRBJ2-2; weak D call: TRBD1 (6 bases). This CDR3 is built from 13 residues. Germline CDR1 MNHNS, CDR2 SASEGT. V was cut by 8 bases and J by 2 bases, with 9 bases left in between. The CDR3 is CASFRGNTGELFF. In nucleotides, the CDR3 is TGTGCCAGCTTCAGGGGAAACACCGGGGAGCTGTTTTTT.

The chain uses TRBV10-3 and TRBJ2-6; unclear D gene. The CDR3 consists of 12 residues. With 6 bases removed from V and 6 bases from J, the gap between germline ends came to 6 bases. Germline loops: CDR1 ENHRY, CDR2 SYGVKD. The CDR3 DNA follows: TGTGCCATCAGCCCCCAGGCCAACGTCCTGACTTTC. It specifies CAISPQANVLTF.

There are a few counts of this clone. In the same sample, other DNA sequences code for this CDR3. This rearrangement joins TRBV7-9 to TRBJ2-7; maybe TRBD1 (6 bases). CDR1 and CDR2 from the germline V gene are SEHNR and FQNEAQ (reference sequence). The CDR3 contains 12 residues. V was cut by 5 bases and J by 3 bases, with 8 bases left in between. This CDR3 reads CASSLQGYEQYF. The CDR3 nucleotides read TGTGCCAGCAGCCTACAGGGCTACGAGCAGTACTTC.

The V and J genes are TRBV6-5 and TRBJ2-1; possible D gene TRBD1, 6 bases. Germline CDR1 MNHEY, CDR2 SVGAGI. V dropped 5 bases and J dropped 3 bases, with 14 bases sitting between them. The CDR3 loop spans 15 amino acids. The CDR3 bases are TGTGCCAGCAGTCCGACAGGAATCAGCTACAATGAGCAGTTCTTC. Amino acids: CASSPTGISYNEQFF.

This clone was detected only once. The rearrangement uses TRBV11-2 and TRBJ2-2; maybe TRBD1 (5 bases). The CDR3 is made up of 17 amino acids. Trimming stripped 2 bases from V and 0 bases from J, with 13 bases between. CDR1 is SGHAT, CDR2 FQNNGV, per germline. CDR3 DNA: TGTGCCAGCAGCTTAAGGGGCGCGGACCCGAACACCGGGGAGCTGTTTTTT. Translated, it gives CASSLRGADPNTGELFF.

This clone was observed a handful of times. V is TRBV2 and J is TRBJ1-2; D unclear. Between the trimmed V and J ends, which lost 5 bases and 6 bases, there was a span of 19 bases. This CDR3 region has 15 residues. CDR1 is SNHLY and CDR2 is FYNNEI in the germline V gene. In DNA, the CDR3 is TGTGCCAGCAGTATCAACTTAGGCTCGTCTAATGGCTACACCTTC. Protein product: CASSINLGSSNGYTF.

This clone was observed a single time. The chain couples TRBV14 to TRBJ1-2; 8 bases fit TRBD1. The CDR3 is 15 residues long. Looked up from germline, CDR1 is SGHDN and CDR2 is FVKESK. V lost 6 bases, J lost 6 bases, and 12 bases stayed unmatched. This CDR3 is CASSQMGTGPHGYTF. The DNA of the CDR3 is TGTGCCAGCAGTCAAATGGGGACAGGCCCTCATGGCTACACCTTC. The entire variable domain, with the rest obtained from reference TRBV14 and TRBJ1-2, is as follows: EAGVTQFPSHSVIEKGQTVTLRCDPISGHDNLYWYRRVMGKEIKFLLHFVKESKQDESGMPNNRFLAERTGGTYSTLKVQPAELEDSGVYFCASSQMGTGPHGYTFGSGTRLTVV.